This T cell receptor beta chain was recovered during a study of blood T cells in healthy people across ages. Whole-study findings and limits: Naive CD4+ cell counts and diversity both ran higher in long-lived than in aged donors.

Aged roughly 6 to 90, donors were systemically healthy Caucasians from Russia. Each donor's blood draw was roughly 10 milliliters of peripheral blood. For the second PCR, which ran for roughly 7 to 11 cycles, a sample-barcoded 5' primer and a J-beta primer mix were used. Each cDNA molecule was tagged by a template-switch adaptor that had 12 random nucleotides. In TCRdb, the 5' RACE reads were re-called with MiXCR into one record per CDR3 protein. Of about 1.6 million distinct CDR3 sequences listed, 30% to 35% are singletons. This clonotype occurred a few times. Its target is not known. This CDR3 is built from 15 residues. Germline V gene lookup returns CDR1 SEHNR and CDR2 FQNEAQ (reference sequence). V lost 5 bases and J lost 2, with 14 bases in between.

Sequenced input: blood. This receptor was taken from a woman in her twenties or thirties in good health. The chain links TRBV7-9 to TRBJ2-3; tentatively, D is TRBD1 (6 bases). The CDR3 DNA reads TGTGCCAGCAGCGATCAGGGGCCCGTCACAGATACGCAGTATTTT. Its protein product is CASSDQGPVTDTQYF.